This TCR beta chain derives from a study of blood T cell repertoires in COVID-19 (dated by TCRdb to the early 2020s). Notes on the research overall: The collaborator samples originated in the United States, Italy and Spain and spanned the acute and convalescent phases of COVID-19. Sample metadata almost always included a de-identified subject ID, COVID-19 status, age in years and sex. The repertoires were made available in a free public database intended to serve as a resource for research on the immune response to SARS-CoV-2. The dataset comprised deeply sampled blood TCRbeta repertoires from subjects exposed to, actively infected with, or recovered from COVID-19. The material from the prospective study consisted of cDNA or gDNA derived from T cells, B-cell-depleted T cells, or PBMCs. Where available, HLA class I and class II types were taken from metadata supplied by the sample provider and were not determined by assay-based typing. Samples came from the ongoing ImmuneRACE study (first 160 participants) plus 1,254 subjects from 6 global collaborators. What the work shows at the level of the full study, not this receptor alone: The amount of clinical and demographic metadata varied by source and participant and was provided uncurated.

Collaborating institutions collected whole blood in K2EDTA tubes following their own protocols. For TCRbeta analysis, collaborators shipped samples as frozen whole blood, isolated PBMCs, or DNA extracted from either of those sample types. TCRbeta CDR3 regions were amplified from genomic DNA by means of the immunoSEQ Assay, a bias-controlled multiplex PCR. The authors' pipeline ran thus. The number of nucleated cells in each sample was estimated by amplification of reference gene primers within the assay. To quantify the absolute abundance of each unique TCRbeta CDR3 rearrangement, sequence reads were collapsed and filtered. For each sample, productive Simpson clonality was calculated as the square root of Simpson's diversity index over productive rearrangements. TCRdb mirrors the immuneACCESS table, restricted to in-frame sequences. Some clones are absent from its copies; in checked studies, under half trace to an unresolved V gene, and the reason for the others is unknown. V, J and clone size are taken as reported in that table, and D and trimming were inferred from the DNA itself. The sample data list about 140,000 clones, and approximately 80% of these were observed just once. The ten largest make up more than 7.5% of the sample.

This clone was seen just once. There is no known antigen for this receptor. Nothing much larger sits one base from this clone, and base qualities are not available. The source of this sequence is a woman aged 60-75 years with active or convalescent COVID-19. Sequenced material: peripheral blood.

This receptor carries the CDR3 CASSYSTGGRNSPLHF. The DNA sequence is as follows: TGTGCCAGCAGTTACTCGACAGGGGGCCGTAATTCACCCCTCCACTTT. Here the chain combines TRBV6-5 and TRBJ1-6, and TRBD1 aligns with 10 junction nucleotides. The V end gives up 0 bases and the J end 6 bases, leaving 2 bases in the junction not matched to a gene. The CDR3 starts with the cysteine, ends with the phenylalanine, and has 16 residues. The sequence is cut down to CDR3 DNA, 48 bases in frame from base 1. Taken from the germline V gene, the CDR1 and CDR2 loops are MNHEY and SVGAGI.